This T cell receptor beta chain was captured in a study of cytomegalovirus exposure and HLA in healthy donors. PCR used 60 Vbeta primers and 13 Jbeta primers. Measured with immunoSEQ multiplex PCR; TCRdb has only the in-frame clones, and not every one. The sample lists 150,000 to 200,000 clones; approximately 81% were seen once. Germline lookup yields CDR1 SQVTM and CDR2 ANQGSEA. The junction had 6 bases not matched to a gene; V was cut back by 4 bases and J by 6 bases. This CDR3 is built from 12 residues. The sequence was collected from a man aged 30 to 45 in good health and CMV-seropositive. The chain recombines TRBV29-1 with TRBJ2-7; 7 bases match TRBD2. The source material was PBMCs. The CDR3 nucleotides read TGCAGCGTTGTGAGGGCGGGGGTCGAGCAGTACTTC. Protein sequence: CSVVRAGVEQYF.